This is a list of T cell receptor beta chains from one sample in a study of CD8 T cells in Susac syndrome. TCRdb re-derived calls from the immunoSEQ multiplex PCR reads in MiXCR, one entry per CDR3 protein. Here the sample spans about 200,000 distinct CDR3 sequences, 95% being singletons. Sequencing input: CD4+ T cells from PBMCs. The receptors originated from a human donor with multiple sclerosis. Each CDR3 is given with its conserved first and last residue. The order of the fields is V gene, D gene, J gene, CDR3 protein. A D gene is named only where the DNA matches it firmly.

V: TRBV13
D: NA
J: TRBJ1-2
CDR3: CASRSGYGYTF

V: TRBV29-1
D: NA
J: TRBJ2-2
CDR3: CSVEERAGELFF

V: TRBV2
D: NA
J: TRBJ2-1
CDR3: CASSSPTGKRGNEQFF

V: TRBV3-1
D: TRBD1
J: TRBJ1-5
CDR3: CASSPGTGSQPQHF

V: TRBV4-1
D: NA
J: TRBJ1-3
CDR3: CASSQERATTGNTIYF

V: TRBV29-1
D: NA
J: TRBJ2-1
CDR3: CSVEDLRVPVGPYNEQFF

V: TRBV29-1
D: NA
J: TRBJ2-5
CDR3: CSVEFMATQYF

V: TRBV29-1
D: NA
J: TRBJ1-2
CDR3: CSVEMVGAIYGYTF

V: TRBV10-3
D: NA
J: TRBJ2-5
CDR3: CAASVGKQETQYF

V: TRBV7-3
D: TRBD2
J: TRBJ2-5
CDR3: CASAGGGAQYF

V: TRBV5-6
D: NA
J: TRBJ1-5
CDR3: CASSGRVGQPQHF

V: TRBV5-1
D: NA
J: TRBJ2-7
CDR3: CASSLALGRSGYEQYF

V: TRBV7-2
D: NA
J: TRBJ1-6
CDR3: CASSLPGGLYNSPLHF

V: TRBV30
D: NA
J: TRBJ1-2
CDR3: CAWSPGASYTF

V: TRBV30
D: NA
J: TRBJ1-5
CDR3: CAWSANRGDQPQHF

V: TRBV15
D: TRBD1
J: TRBJ1-3
CDR3: CATSAEGAAGNTIYF

V: TRBV19
D: NA
J: TRBJ2-6
CDR3: CASRQLARSGANVLTF

V: TRBV29-1
D: TRBD1
J: TRBJ1-6
CDR3: CSVEESRGQSPLHF

V: TRBV9
D: NA
J: TRBJ1-6
CDR3: CASSVEAGWGGSPLHF

V: TRBV5-1
D: NA
J: TRBJ1-5
CDR3: CASSLTGFSNQPQHF

V: TRBV4-2
D: NA
J: TRBJ2-2
CDR3: CASSDLGGNTGELFF

V: TRBV30
D: NA
J: TRBJ2-1
CDR3: CAWSRGGIYNEQFF

V: TRBV5-1
D: NA
J: TRBJ2-1
CDR3: CASSPPWAKNEQFF